This TCR beta chain was documented in a study of blood T cell repertoires in COVID-19. V was cut by 6 bases and J by 5 bases, with 10 bases left in between. This CDR3 has 12 residues. The germline CDR1 and CDR2 sequences are MNHNY and SVGAGI (reference sequence). Details on this clone: Other DNA sequences in the sample encode the same CDR3.

Libraries were prepared by immunoSEQ multiplex PCR; TCRdb keeps only in-frame clonotypes and omits some of them. Of around 130,000 clones listed, over 65% were seen once; the top ten hold roughly 3.9%. Sequencing input: peripheral blood. The chain recombines TRBV6-6 with TRBJ2-5; D not resolved. This clonotype was sampled from a man aged 60-69 years with acute or convalescent COVID-19. CDR3 residues: CASSPGRETQYF. For the CDR3, the DNA is TGTGCCAGCAGCCCCGGTCGGGAGACCCAGTACTTC.